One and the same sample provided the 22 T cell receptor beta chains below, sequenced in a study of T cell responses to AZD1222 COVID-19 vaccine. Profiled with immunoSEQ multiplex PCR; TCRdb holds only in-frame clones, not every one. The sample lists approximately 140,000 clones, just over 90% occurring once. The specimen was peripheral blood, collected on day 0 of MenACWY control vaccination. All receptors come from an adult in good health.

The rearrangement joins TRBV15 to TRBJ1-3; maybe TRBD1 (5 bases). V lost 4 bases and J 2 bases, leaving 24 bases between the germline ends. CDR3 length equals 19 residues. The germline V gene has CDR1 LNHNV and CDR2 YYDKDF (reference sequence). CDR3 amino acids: CATSIREGTIGATGNTIYF. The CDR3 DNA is TGTGCCACCAGCATCAGAGAGGGTACAATAGGGGCGACTGGAAACACCATATATTTT.

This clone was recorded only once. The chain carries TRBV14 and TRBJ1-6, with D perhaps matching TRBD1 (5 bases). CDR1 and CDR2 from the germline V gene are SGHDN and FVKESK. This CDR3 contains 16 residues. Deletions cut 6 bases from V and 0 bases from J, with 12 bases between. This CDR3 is CASSPSGGSYNSPLHF. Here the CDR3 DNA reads TGTGCCAGCAGTCCAAGCGGGGGCTCCTATAATTCACCCCTCCACTTT.

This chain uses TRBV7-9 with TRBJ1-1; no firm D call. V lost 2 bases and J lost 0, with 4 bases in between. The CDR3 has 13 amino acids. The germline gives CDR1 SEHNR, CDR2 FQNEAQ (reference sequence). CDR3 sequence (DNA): TGTGCCAGCAGCTTATCAGTGAACACTGAAGCTTTCTTT. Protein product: CASSLSVNTEAFF.

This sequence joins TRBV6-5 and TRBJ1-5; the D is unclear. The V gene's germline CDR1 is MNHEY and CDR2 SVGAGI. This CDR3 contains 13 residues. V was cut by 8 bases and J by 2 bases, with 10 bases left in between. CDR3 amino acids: CASHESGNQPQHF. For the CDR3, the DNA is TGTGCCAGCCACGAGAGCGGCAATCAGCCCCAGCATTTT.

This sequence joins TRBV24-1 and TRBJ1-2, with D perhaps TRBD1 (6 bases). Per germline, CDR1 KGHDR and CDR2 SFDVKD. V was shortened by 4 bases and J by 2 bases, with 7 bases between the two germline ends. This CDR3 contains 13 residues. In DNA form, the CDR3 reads TGTGCCACCAGTGAGGGACAAAACTATGGCTACACCTTC. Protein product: CATSEGQNYGYTF.

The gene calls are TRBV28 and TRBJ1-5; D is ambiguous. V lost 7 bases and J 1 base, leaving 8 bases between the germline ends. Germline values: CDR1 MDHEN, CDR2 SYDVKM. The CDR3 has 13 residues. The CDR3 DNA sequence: TGTGCCAGCACCTGGAGGAGCAATCAGCCCCAGCATTTT. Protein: CASTWRSNQPQHF.

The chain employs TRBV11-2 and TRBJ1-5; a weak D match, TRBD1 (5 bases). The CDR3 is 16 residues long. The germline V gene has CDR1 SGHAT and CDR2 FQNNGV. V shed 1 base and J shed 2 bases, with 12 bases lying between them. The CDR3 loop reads CASSLGAGMGNQPQHF. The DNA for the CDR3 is TGTGCCAGCAGCTTAGGAGCAGGGATGGGCAATCAGCCCCAGCATTTT.

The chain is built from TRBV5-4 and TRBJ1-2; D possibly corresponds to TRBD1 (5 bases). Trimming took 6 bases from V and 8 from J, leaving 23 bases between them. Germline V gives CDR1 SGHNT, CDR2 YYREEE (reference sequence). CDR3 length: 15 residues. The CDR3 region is CASNGPPLGGRGYTF. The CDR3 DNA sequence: TGTGCCAGCAACGGACCCCCCCTTGGGGGTCGGGGCTACACCTTC.

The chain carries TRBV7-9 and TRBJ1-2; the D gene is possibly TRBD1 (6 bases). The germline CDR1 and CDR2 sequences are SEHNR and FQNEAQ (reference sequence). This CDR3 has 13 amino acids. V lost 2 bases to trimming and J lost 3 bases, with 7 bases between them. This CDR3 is CASSLSGDYGYTF. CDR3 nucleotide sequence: TGTGCCAGCAGCTTATCAGGGGACTATGGCTACACCTTC.

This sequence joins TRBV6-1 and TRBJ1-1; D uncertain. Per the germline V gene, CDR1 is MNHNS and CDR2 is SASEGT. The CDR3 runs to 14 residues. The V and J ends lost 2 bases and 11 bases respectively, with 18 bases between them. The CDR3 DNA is TGTGCCAGCAGTGAACGGAGGGAATTCGCTTCGGCTTTCTTT. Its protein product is CASSERREFASAFF.

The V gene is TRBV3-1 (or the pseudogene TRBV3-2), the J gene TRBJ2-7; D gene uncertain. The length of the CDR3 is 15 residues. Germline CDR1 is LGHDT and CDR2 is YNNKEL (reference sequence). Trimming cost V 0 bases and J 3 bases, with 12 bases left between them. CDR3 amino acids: CASSQDQGRGYEQYF. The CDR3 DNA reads TGTGCCAGCAGCCAAGATCAAGGACGCGGCTACGAGCAGTACTTC.

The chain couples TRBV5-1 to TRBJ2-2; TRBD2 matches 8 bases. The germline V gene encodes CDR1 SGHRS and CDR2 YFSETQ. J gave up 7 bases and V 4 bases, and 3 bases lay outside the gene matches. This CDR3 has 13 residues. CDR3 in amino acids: CASSLAGYGELFF. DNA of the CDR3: TGCGCCAGCAGCCTAGCGGGCTACGGGGAGCTGTTTTTT.

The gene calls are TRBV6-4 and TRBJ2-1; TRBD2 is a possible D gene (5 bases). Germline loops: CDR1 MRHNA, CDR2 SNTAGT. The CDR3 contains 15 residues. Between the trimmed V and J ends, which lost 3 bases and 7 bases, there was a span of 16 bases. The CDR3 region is CASSDGEGDSNEQFF. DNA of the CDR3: TGTGCCAGCAGTGATGGCGAGGGAGATAGTAATGAGCAGTTCTTC.

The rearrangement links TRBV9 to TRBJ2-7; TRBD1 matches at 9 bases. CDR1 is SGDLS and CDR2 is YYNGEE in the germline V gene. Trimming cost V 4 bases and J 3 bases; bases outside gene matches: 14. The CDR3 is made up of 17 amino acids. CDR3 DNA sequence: TGTGCCAGCAGCCGTAGTTCTACCGGGACAGGGAGCTACGAGCAGTACTTC. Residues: CASSRSSTGTGSYEQYF. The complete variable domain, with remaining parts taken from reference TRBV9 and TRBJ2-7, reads DSGVTQTPKHLITATGQRVTLRCSPRSGDLSVYWYQQSLDQGLQFLIQYYNGEERAKGNILERFSAQQFPDLHSELNLSSLELGDSALYFCASSRSSTGTGSYEQYFGPGTRLTVT.

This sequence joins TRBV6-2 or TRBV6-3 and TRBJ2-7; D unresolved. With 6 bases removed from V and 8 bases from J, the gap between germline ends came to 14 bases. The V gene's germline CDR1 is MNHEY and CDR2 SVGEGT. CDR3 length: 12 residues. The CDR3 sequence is CASSRSGYKQYF. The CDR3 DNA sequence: TGTGCCAGCAGCCGGAGTGGGTATAAGCAGTACTTC.

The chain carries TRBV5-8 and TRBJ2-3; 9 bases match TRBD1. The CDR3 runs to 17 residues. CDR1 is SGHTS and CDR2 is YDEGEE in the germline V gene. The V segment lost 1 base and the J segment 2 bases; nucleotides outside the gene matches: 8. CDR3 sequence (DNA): TGTGCCAGCAGCTTGCTGGGACAGGGCGGATTCACAGATACGCAGTATTTT. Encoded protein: CASSLLGQGGFTDTQYF.

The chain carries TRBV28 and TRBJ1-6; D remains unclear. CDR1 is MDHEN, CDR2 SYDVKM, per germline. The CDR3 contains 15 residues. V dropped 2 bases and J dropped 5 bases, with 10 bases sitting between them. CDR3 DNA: TGTGCCAGCAGTTTACAGGCATCTCATAATTCACCCCTCCACTTT. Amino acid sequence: CASSLQASHNSPLHF.

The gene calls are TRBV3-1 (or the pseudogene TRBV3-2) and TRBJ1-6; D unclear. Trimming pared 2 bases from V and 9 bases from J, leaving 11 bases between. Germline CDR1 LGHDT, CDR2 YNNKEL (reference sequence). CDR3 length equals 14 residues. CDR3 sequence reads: CASSQPGLSSPLHF. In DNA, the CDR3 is TGTGCCAGCAGCCAACCTGGGTTGAGTTCACCCCTCCACTTT.

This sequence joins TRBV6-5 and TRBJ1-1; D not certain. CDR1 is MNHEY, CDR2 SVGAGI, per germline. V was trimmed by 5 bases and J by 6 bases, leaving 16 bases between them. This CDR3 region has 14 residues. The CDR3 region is CASSPSYQAAEAFF. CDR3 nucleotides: TGTGCCAGCAGTCCTTCATATCAGGCTGCTGAAGCTTTCTTT.

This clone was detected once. This CDR3 is CASSPPRREGYTF. Written as DNA, the CDR3 is TGTGCCAGCTCACCGCCAAGGAGGGAGGGCTACACCTTC. The rearrangement joins TRBV18 to TRBJ1-2; D unclear. Germline loops: CDR1 KGHSH, CDR2 LQKENI. V dropped 3 bases and J dropped 8 bases, with 13 bases sitting between them. The CDR3 extends over 13 amino acids.

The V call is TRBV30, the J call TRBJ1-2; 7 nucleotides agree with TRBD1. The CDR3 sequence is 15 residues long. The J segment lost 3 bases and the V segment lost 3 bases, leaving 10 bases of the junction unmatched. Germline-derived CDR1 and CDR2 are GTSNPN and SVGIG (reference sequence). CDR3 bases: TGTGCCTGGAGGGTGAGGGGGCGCTCCGACTATGGCTACACCTTC. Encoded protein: CAWRVRGRSDYGYTF.

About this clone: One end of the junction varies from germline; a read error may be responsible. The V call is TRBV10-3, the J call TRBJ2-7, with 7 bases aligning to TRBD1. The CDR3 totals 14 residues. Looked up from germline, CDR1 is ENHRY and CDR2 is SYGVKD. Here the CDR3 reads CAISESGGIGPTTF. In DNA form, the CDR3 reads TGTGCCATCAGTGAGTCAGGGGGCATCGGACCGACGACCTTC.